This T cell receptor (beta chain) originates from a study of OX40 agonist ivuxolimab in advanced cancers. Overall study: The drug used for patients, ivuxolimab, was an agonistic anti-OX40 (CD134) antibody. Each dose-escalation patient presented with hepatocellular carcinoma, melanoma, renal cell or head and neck cancer. Averaging roughly 60 years in age, with a range of about 20 to 90, the cohort was approximately 83% male. Study-level findings and limits: More expanded clones were found, on average, in CD8+ than in CD4+ T cells.

Points on this clone: The target antigen is unknown.

The CDR3 extends over 14 amino acids. From germline, CDR1 is MGHDK and CDR2 SYGVNS. V was clipped by 9 bases and J by 1 base, with 10 bases between them. Clones were read by immunoSEQ multiplex PCR, and TCRdb kept only the in-frame ones, dropping some. The sample shows roughly 64,000 clones, approximately 88% of them seen only once. The chain uses TRBV25-1 and TRBJ2-6; D not resolved. The sample in question was CD4+ or CD8+ T cells sorted from blood, obtained in a trial of the OX40 agonist ivuxolimab. This sequence originates from an adult with an advanced solid tumor such as melanoma, head and neck, liver or kidney cancer. The CDR3 sequence: CARGTTSGANVLTF. The CDR3 DNA sequence: TGTGCCAGAGGCACGACTTCTGGGGCCAACGTCCTGACTTTC.